A single sample is the source of the 2 T cell receptor beta chains below, sequenced in a study of blood T cell repertoires in COVID-19. Sequencing was performed with immunoSEQ multiplex PCR; in TCRdb, only in-frame clones are kept and a portion is missing. The table shows about 100,000 clones, with roughly 92% occurring only once. The specimen sequenced was peripheral blood. These receptors all come from a man aged 45-60 years with active COVID-19.

This clone was recorded only once. This rearrangement joins TRBV5-1 to TRBJ1-4, with D possibly TRBD1 on 5 matching bases. CDR1 is SGHRS, CDR2 YFSETQ, per germline. The CDR3 loop spans 14 amino acids. V was cut by 0 bases and J by 4 bases, with 7 bases left in between. The CDR3 nucleotides are TGCGCCAGCAGCTTGGGAGACAGTAATGAAAAACTGTTTTTT. Amino acid sequence: CASSLGDSNEKLFF.

This sequence joins TRBV20-1 and TRBJ1-1; 9 bases are a match to TRBD1. With 3 bases clipped from V and 5 bases from J, the junction kept 13 bases outside the gene matches. Per the germline V gene, CDR1 is DFQATT and CDR2 is SNEGSKA (reference sequence). The CDR3 sequence is 16 residues long. The chain's CDR3 is CSASGARDRDFTEAFF. The CDR3 coding sequence is TGCAGTGCTAGTGGGGCTCGGGACAGGGATTTTACTGAAGCTTTCTTT.